The subject of this entry is one T cell receptor (beta chain). No antigen is known for it. Base qualities are not provided; no much larger clone lies one nucleotide away. The immunoSEQ Assay, a bias-controlled multiplex PCR, was used to amplify TCRbeta CDR3 regions from genomic DNA. Per the source publication's procedure: The number of nucleated cells in each sample was estimated by amplification of reference gene primers within the assay. Sequence reads were collapsed and filtered to measure the absolute abundance of every unique TCRbeta CDR3 rearrangement. For each sample, productive Simpson clonality was calculated as the square root of Simpson's diversity index across productive rearrangements. The table comes from immuneACCESS by way of TCRdb, which keeps in-frame sequences with V and J called. Part of the clones is missing from these tables; in studies checked, under half for an unresolved V gene and the rest for unknown reasons. That table furnishes V, J and clone size, whereas the DNA furnished D and trimming. Within this sample are tens of thousands of clones, with approximately 91% of them counted one time only. The ten largest clonotypes hold approximately 1.6% of the sample.

CDR1 and CDR2 are read off the germline V gene (reference sequence) as SGHNT and YYREEE. Inclusive of the bounding cysteine and phenylalanine, the CDR3 is 13 residues long. Only the CDR3 DNA stays, 39 bases, in frame from base 1. After removal of 3 bases from V and 6 bases from J, the junction retains 2 bases not matched to a gene. Whole blood was collected in K2EDTA tubes by collaborating institutions according to the institutions' own protocols. Collaborator samples were shipped for TCRbeta analysis as frozen whole blood, isolated PBMCs, or DNA extracted from either sample type. This specimen comes from a study of blood T cell repertoires in COVID-19 (TCRdb year 2020). Regarding the research as a whole: The collaborator samples originated in the United States, Italy and Spain and spanned the acute and convalescent phases of COVID-19. Sample metadata almost always included a de-identified subject ID, COVID-19 status, age in years and sex. The repertoires were released in a freely available public database meant as a resource for research on the immune response to SARS-CoV-2. The prospective study material was composed of cDNA or gDNA derived from T cells, B-cell-depleted T cells, or PBMCs. The dataset comprised deeply sampled blood TCRbeta repertoires from subjects exposed to, actively infected with, or recovered from COVID-19. The samples were drawn from the first 160 participants of the ongoing ImmuneRACE study and from 1,254 subjects provided by 6 global collaborators. Where available, HLA class I and class II types were taken from metadata supplied by the sample provider and were not determined by assay-based typing.

The paper as a whole reports these results and caveats: The amount of clinical and demographic metadata varied by source and participant and was provided uncurated.

The sequenced sample was peripheral blood. This clonotype was obtained from a human donor in a cohort sampled during active COVID-19. Recombination connected TRBV5-4 to TRBJ2-1, with TRBD1 identical over 8 junction bases. The encoded CDR3 is CASSSQGGNEQFF. In nucleotides, the sequence is TGTGCCAGCAGCTCACAGGGGGGCAATGAGCAGTTCTTC.